This TCR beta chain is drawn from a study of control samples from healthy donors and cancer patients. The CDR3 runs to 11 residues. The V end was cut by 8 bases, the J end by 8 bases, with 12 bases between. Germline assignment: CDR1 MNHEY and CDR2 SMNVEV (reference sequence). TCRdb keeps only in-frame clones here, not all; method: immunoSEQ multiplex PCR. This sample has about 120,000 clones, with 85% to 95% found just once. The sample comprised PBMCs. V and J are TRBV27 and TRBJ1-1; D gene unclear. The sequence was collected from a man of 80 years or more with head and neck cancer. CDR3: CASLGGQEAFF. The CDR3 DNA sequence: TGTGCCAGCTTGGGAGGCCAAGAAGCTTTCTTT.